This T cell receptor beta chain appears in the sequencing data of a study of blood T cell repertoires in COVID-19. Overall study: The United States, Italy and Spain were the sources of the acute and convalescent COVID-19 samples.

TCRdb's copy holds only in-frame clones and misses some; the assay was immunoSEQ multiplex PCR. The sample lists some 170,000 clones; roughly 84% were seen once. The sequenced sample consisted of peripheral blood. This clonotype was sampled from a woman between 40 and 50 years old with COVID-19, enrolled during active disease.

The CDR3 region has the DNA TGCAGCGTTGAAGACCGGGGGAGGACCAGGCCCTACAATGAGCAGTTCTTC. As protein: CSVEDRGRTRPYNEQFF. The rearrangement uses TRBV29-1 and TRBJ2-1; TRBD2 might be the D (6 bases). The CDR3 is made up of 17 amino acids. Germline lookup yields CDR1 SQVTM and CDR2 ANQGSEA. The V end lost 0 bases, the J end lost 2 bases, and 17 bases lay between the germline ends.